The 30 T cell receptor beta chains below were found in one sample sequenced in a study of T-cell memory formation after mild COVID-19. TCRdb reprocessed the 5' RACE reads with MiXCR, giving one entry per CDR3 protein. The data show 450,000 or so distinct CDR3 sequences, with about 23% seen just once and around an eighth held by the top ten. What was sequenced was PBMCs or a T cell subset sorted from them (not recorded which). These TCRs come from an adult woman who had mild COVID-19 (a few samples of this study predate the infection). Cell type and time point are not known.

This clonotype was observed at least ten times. The CDR3 nucleotides are TGCGCCAGCAGCATACGGCCGTCGAGCGGGGTAAGAATGAGAACCTACAATGAGCAGTTCTTC. It yields the protein CASSIRPSSGVRMRTYNEQFF. The chain is built from TRBV5-1 and TRBJ2-1, with 7 positions matching TRBD2. The germline CDR1 and CDR2 sequences are SGHRS and YFSETQ. The junction had 24 bases not matched to a gene; V was cut back by 4 bases and J by 2 bases. The CDR3 contains 21 residues.

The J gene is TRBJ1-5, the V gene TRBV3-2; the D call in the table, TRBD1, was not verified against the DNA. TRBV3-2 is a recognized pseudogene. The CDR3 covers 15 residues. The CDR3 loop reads CASSRDGTGDQPQHF. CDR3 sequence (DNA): TGTGCCAGCAGCCGGGACGGGACAGGGGATCAGCCCCAGCATTTT.

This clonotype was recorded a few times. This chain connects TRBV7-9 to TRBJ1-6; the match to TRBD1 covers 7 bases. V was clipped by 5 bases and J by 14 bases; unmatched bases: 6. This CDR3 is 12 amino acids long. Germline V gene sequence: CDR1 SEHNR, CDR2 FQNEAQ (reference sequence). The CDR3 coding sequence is TGTGCCAGCAGCGCAGAACAGGGGTCCCTCCACTTT. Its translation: CASSAEQGSLHF.

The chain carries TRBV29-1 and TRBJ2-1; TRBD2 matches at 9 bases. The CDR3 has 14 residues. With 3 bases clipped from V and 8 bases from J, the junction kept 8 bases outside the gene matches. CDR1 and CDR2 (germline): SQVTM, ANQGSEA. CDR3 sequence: CSVDRREGLHEQFF. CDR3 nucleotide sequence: TGCAGCGTTGATCGGCGGGAGGGCCTTCATGAGCAGTTCTTC.

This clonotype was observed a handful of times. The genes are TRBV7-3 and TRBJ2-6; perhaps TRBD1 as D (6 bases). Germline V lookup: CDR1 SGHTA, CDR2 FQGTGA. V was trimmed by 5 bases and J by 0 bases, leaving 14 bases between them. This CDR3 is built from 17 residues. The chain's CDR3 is CASSTTGTSSGANVLTF. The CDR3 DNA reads TGTGCCAGCAGCACGACAGGCACCTCCTCTGGGGCCAACGTCCTGACTTTC.

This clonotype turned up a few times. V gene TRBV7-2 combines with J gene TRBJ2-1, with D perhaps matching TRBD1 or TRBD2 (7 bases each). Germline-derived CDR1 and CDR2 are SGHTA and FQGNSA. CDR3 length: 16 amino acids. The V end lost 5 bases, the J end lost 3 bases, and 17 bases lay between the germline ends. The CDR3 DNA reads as TGTGCCAGCAGCCACAGCGGGACAGCCCTCTACAATGAGCAGTTCTTC. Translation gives CASSHSGTALYNEQFF.

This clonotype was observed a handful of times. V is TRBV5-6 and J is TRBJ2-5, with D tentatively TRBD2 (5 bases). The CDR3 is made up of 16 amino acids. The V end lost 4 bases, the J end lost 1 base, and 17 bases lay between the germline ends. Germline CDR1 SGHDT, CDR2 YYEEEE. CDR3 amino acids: CASSQNLFGVQETQYF. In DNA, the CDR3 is TGTGCCAGCAGCCAGAATCTGTTCGGGGTCCAAGAGACCCAGTACTTC.

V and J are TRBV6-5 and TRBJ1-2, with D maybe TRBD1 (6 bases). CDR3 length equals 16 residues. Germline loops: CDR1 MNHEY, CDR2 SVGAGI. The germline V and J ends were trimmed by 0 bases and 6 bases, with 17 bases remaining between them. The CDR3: CASSYSIGGSPDGYTF. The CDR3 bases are TGTGCCAGCAGTTACTCGATAGGGGGATCTCCTGATGGCTACACCTTC.

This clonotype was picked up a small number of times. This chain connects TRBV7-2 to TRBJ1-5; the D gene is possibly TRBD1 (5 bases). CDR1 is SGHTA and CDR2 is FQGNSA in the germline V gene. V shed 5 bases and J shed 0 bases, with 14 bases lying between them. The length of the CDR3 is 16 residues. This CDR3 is CASSMGPGASNQPQHF. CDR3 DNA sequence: TGTGCCAGCAGCATGGGACCGGGAGCTAGCAATCAGCCCCAGCATTTT.

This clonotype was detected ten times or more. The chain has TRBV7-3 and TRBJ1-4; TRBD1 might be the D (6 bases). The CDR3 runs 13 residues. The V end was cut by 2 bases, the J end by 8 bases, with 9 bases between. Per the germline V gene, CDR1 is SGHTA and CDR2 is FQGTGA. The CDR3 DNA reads TGTGCCAGCAGCTTAGGGGGCGGGGAAAAACTGTTTTTT. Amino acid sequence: CASSLGGGEKLFF.

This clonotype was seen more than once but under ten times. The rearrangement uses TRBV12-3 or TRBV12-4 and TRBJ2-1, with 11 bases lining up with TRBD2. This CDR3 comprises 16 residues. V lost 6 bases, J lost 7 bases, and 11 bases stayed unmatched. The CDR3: CASSIMGLAGGNEQFF. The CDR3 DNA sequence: TGTGCCAGCAGCATTATGGGGCTAGCGGGGGGTAATGAGCAGTTCTTC.

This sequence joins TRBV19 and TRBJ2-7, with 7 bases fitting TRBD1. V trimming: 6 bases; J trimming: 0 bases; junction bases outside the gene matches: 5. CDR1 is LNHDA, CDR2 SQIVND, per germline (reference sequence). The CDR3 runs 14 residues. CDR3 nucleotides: TGTGCCAGTAGCGACGACAGGGCCTCCTACGAGCAGTACTTC. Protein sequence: CASSDDRASYEQYF.

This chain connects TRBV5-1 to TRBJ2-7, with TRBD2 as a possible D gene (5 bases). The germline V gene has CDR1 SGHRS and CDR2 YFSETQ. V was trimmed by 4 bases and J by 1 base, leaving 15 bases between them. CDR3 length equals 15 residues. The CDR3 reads CASSSAKEASYEQYF. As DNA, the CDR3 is TGCGCCAGCAGCAGTGCAAAGGAGGCGTCCTACGAGCAGTACTTC.

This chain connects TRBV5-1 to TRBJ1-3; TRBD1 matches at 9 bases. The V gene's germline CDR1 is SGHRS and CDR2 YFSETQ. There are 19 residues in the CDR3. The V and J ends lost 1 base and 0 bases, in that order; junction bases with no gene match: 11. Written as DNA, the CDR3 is TGCGCCAGCAGCTTGTTGGGACAGGGCCGAGCGTTCTCTGGAAACACCATATATTTT. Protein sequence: CASSLLGQGRAFSGNTIYF.

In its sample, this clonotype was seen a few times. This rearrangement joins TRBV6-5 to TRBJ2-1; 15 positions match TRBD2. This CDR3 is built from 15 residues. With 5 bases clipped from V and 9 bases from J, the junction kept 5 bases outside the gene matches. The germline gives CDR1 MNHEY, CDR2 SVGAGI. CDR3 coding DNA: TGTGCCAGCAGTCCCGGGACTAGCGGGAGGATTGAGCAGTTCTTC. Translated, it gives CASSPGTSGRIEQFF.

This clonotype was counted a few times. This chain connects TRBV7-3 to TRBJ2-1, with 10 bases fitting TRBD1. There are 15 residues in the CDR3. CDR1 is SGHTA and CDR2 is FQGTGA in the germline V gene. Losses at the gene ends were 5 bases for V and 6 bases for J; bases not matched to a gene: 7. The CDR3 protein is CASSPTRTGGNEQFF. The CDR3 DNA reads TGTGCCAGCAGCCCGACCCGGACAGGGGGCAATGAGCAGTTCTTC. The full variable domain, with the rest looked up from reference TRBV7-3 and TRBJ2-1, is GAGVSQTPSNKVTEKGKYVELRCDPISGHTALYWYRQSLGQGPEFLIYFQGTGAADDSGLPNDRFFAVRPEGSVSTLKIQRTERGDSAVYLCASSPTRTGGNEQFFGPGTRLTVL.

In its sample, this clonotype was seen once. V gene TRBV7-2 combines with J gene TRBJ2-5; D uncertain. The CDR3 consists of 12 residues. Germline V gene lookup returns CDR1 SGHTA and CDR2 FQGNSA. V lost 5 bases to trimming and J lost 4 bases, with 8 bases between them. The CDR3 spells CASSINRETQYF. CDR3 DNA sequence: TGTGCCAGCAGCATCAACCGAGAGACCCAGTACTTC. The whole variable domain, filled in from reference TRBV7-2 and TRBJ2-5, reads GAGVSQSPSNKVTEKGKDVELRCDPISGHTALYWYRQSLGQGLEFLIYFQGNSAPDKSGLPSDRFSAERTGGSVSTLTIQRTQQEDSAVYLCASSINRETQYFGPGTRLLVL.

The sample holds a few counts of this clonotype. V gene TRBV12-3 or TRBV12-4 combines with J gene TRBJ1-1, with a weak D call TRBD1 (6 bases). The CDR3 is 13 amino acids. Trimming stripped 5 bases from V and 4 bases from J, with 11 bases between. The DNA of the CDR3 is TGTGCCAGCAGTATCTCAGGGGCCACTGAAGCTTTCTTT. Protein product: CASSISGATEAFF.

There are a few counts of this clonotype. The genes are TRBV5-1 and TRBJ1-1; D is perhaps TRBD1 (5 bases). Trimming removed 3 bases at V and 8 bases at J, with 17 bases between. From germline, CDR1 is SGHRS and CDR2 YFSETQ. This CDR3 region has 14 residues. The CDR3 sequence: CASSSRLAGAEAFF. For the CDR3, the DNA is TGCGCCAGCAGCTCCCGGTTGGCTGGGGCGGAAGCTTTCTTT.

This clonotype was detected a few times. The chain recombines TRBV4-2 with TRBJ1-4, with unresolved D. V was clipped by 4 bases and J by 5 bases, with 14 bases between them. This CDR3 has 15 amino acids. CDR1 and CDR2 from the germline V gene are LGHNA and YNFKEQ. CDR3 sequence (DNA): TGTGCCAGCAGCCCCCTGGAGGGCGAGAATGAAAAACTGTTTTTT. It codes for CASSPLEGENEKLFF.

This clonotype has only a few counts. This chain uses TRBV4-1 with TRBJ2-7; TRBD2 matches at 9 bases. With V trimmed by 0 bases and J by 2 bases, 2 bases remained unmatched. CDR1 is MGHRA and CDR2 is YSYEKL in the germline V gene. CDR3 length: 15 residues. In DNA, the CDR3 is TGCGCCAGCAGCCAAGATGAGCGGGGGGCCTACGAGCAGTACTTC. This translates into CASSQDERGAYEQYF.

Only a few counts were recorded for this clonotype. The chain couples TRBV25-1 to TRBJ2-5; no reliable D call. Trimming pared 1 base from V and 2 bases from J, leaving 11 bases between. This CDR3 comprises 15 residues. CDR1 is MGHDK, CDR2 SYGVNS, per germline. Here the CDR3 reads CASSEFGNLQETQYF. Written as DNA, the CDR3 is TGTGCCAGCAGTGAATTTGGCAACCTACAAGAGACCCAGTACTTC.

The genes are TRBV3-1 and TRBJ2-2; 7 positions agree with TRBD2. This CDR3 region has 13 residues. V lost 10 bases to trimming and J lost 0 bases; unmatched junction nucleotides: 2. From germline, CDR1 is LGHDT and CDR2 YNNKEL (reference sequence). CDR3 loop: CAIGRANTGELFF. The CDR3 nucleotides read TGTGCCATAGGGAGGGCGAACACCGGGGAGCTGTTTTTT. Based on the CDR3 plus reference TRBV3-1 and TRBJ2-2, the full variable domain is DTAVSQTPKYLVTQMGNDKSIKCEQNLGHDTMYWYKQDSKKFLKIMFSYNNKELIINETVPNRFSPKSPDKAHLNLHINSLELGDSAVYFCAIGRANTGELFFGEGSRLTVL.

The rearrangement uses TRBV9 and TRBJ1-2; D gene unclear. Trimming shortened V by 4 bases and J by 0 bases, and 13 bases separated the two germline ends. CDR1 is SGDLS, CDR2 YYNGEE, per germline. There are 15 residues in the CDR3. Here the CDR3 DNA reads TGTGCCAGCAGCCCCACCGCGTATTCTAACTATGGCTACACCTTC. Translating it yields CASSPTAYSNYGYTF.

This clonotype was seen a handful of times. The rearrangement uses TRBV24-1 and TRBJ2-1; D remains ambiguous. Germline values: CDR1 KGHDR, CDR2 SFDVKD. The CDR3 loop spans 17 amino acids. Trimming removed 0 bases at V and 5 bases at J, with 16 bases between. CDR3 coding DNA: TGTGCCACCAGTGATTTGTCACGTATGGGTGGAAACAATGAGCAGTTCTTC. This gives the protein CATSDLSRMGGNNEQFF.

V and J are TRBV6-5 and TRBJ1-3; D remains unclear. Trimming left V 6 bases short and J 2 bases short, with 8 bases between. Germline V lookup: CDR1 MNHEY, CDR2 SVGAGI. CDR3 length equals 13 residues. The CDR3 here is CASSLDPGNTIYF. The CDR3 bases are TGTGCCAGCAGCCTAGACCCTGGAAACACCATATATTTT.

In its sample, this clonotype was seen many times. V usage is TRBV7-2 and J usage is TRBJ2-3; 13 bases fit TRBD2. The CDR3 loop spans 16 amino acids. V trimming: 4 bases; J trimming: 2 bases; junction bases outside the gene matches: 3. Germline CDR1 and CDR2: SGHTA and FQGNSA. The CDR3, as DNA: TGTGCCAGCAGCTCCGGGACTAGCGGGACCACAGATACGCAGTATTTT. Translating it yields CASSSGTSGTTDTQYF.

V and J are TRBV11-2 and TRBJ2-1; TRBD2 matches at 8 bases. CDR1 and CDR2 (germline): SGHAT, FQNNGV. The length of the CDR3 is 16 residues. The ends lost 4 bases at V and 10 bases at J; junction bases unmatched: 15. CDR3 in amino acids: CASSSVSGGPSQEQFF. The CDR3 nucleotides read TGTGCCAGCAGCTCAGTTTCGGGAGGGCCGTCTCAGGAGCAGTTCTTC.

The CDR3 nucleotides are TGTGCCAGCAGCACGACTAGTATCGGAGATACGCAGTATTTT. It specifies CASSTTSIGDTQYF. The chain is built from TRBV7-9 and TRBJ2-3; TRBD2 is a possible D gene (6 bases). V was clipped by 5 bases and J by 5 bases, with 14 bases between them. Germline V lookup: CDR1 SEHNR, CDR2 FQNEAQ (reference sequence). The CDR3 is made up of 14 amino acids.

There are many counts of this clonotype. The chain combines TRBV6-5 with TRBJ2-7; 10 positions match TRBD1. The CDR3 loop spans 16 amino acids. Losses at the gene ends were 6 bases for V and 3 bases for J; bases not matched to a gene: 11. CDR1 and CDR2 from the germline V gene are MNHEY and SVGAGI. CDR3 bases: TGTGCCAGCAGCCGGGCCCCGGGACAGGGGCTCTACGAGCAGTACTTC. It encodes CASSRAPGQGLYEQYF.